Following are 2 T cell receptor beta chains from one sample sequenced in a study of T cell repertoires in cytomegalovirus infection. Using its own MiXCR run on the reads, TCRdb lists one record per CDR3 protein. The sample consists of hundreds of thousands of distinct CDR3 sequences, around a third of them appearing once. No cognate antigen is known for these TCRs. The source material was cultured CD8+ T cells from PBMCs, sampled from culture after CMV antigen stimulation. Receptors originate from a human donor in good health (CMV status not recorded). Some clones in this sample may be carry-over from other donors' samples.

A few counts support this clonotype. The chain links TRBV2 to TRBJ2-7, with TRBD2 matching 12 bases. This CDR3 has 13 residues. CDR1 SNHLY and CDR2 FYNNEI come from the germline V gene. Unmatched junction bases numbered 1, after V lost 6 bases and J lost 4 bases. DNA for the CDR3: TGTGCCAGCAGACTAGCGGGGGGTTACGAGCAGTACGTC. It specifies CASRLAGGYEQYV.

V and J are TRBV7-9 and TRBJ2-4; 10 positions agree with TRBD2. With V trimmed by 5 bases and J by 8 bases, 9 bases remained unmatched. The germline V gene has CDR1 SEHNR and CDR2 FQNEAQ (reference sequence). This CDR3 comprises 15 residues. The CDR3, as DNA: TGTGCCAGCAGCCCCCCCCTAGCGGGGGTAGACATTCAGTACTTC. Translation gives CASSPPLAGVDIQYF.